Below, 29 T cell receptor beta chains from the same sample are listed, as sequenced in a study of cytomegalovirus exposure and HLA in healthy donors. PCR was performed using 60 Vbeta and 13 Jbeta primers. Sequencing used immunoSEQ multiplex PCR; TCRdb keeps in-frame clones, though not all of them. Of 78,000 or so clones listed, approximately 60% are singletons. The specimen was PBMCs. These receptors were obtained from a male donor in good health and CMV-seropositive.

There are a few counts of this clone. V usage is TRBV5-6 and J usage is TRBJ1-1; 9 bases are shared with TRBD1. This CDR3 is built from 15 residues. Looked up from germline, CDR1 is SGHDT and CDR2 is YYEEEE. V lost 0 bases to trimming and J lost 1 base; unmatched junction nucleotides: 1. CDR3 amino acids: CASSLGDRANTEAFF. The CDR3 DNA sequence: TGTGCCAGCAGCTTGGGGGACAGGGCGAACACTGAAGCTTTCTTT.

The chain employs TRBV6-5 and TRBJ1-3, with D possibly being TRBD1 (6 bases). Germline CDR1 reads MNHEY; CDR2 reads SVGAGI. CDR3 length: 16 residues. V was clipped by 2 bases and J by 1 base, with 12 bases between them. CDR3 amino acids: CASSYGVTGSGNTIYF. Written as DNA, the CDR3 is TGTGCCAGCAGTTACGGGGTAACAGGGTCTGGAAACACCATATATTTT.

For this clone: This sample also contains other DNA sequences that code for the same CDR3. This chain uses TRBV29-1 with TRBJ1-4; a weak D match, TRBD1 (5 bases). Germline V gene data show CDR1 as SQVTM and CDR2 as ANQGSEA. V was shortened by 3 bases and J by 12 bases, with 17 bases between the two germline ends. This CDR3 is 13 amino acids long. The CDR3 protein is CSVEGTEGRELFF. The DNA of the CDR3 is TGCAGCGTTGAGGGGACGGAGGGCCGGGAACTGTTTTTT.

For the CDR3, the DNA is TGTGCCAGCAGCCTAGCGGGACAAGGGGTTCACGAGCAGTACTTC. Translating gives CASSLAGQGVHEQYF. The chain is built from TRBV7-3 and TRBJ2-7; TRBD2 matches 9 bases. Germline values: CDR1 SGHTA, CDR2 FQGTGA. With V trimmed by 5 bases and J by 5 bases, 10 bases remained unmatched. The CDR3 is 15 amino acids.

The V gene is TRBV11-2, the J gene TRBJ2-2; weak D call: TRBD1 (5 bases). The CDR3 has 14 residues. Trimming cost V 4 bases and J 3 bases, with 9 bases left between them. Germline V gene data show CDR1 as SGHAT and CDR2 as FQNNGV. The CDR3 bases are TGTGCCAGCAGCTCGCAGGGATACACCGGGGAGCTGTTTTTT. Its protein is CASSSQGYTGELFF. The entire variable domain, with the rest obtained from reference TRBV11-2 and TRBJ2-2, is as follows: EAGVAQSPRYKIIEKRQSVAFWCNPISGHATLYWYQQILGQGPKLLIQFQNNGVVDDSQLPKDRFSAERLKGVDSTLKIQPAKLEDSAVYLCASSSQGYTGELFFGEGSRLTVL.

This chain uses TRBV6-5 with TRBJ1-2; D perhaps matches TRBD1 (5 bases). Germline loops: CDR1 MNHEY, CDR2 SVGAGI. The CDR3 spans 12 residues. The V gene lost 5 bases and the J gene lost 2 bases, with 6 bases spanning the gap. The DNA for the CDR3 is TGTGCCAGCAGTCGACAGAACTATGGCTACACCTTC. Residues: CASSRQNYGYTF.

This rearrangement joins TRBV28 to TRBJ2-3; 7 bases match TRBD2. V lost 7 bases to trimming and J lost 1 base; unmatched junction nucleotides: 5. Germline V gives CDR1 MDHEN, CDR2 SYDVKM. CDR3 length equals 14 residues. CDR3 amino acids: CASNRAGGTDTQYF. DNA for the CDR3: TGTGCCAGCAATCGGGCGGGGGGCACAGATACGCAGTATTTT.

V gene TRBV6-1 combines with J gene TRBJ2-1, with 11 bases identical to TRBD2. This CDR3 comprises 15 residues. V lost 7 bases to trimming and J lost 1 base; unmatched junction nucleotides: 3. Germline V gives CDR1 MNHNS, CDR2 SASEGT. The CDR3 sequence: CASTGLAGSYNEQFF. For the CDR3, the DNA is TGTGCCAGCACAGGACTAGCGGGTTCCTACAATGAGCAGTTCTTC.

V is TRBV9 and J is TRBJ2-5; no definite D call. Germline CDR1 is SGDLS and CDR2 is YYNGEE. This CDR3 is built from 17 residues. Trimming removed 4 bases at V and 0 bases at J, with 19 bases between. CDR3 sequence reads: CASSPTLNGANQETQYF. For the CDR3, the DNA is TGTGCCAGCAGCCCCACCTTAAATGGAGCAAACCAAGAGACCCAGTACTTC. Based on the CDR3 plus reference TRBV9 and TRBJ2-5, the full variable domain is DSGVTQTPKHLITATGQRVTLRCSPRSGDLSVYWYQQSLDQGLQFLIQYYNGEERAKGNILERFSAQQFPDLHSELNLSSLELGDSALYFCASSPTLNGANQETQYFGPGTRLLVL.

This clone was seen a few times. The chain combines TRBV28 with TRBJ2-7; maybe TRBD2 (5 bases). This CDR3 is built from 14 residues. Germline CDR1 MDHEN, CDR2 SYDVKM. Trimming took off 11 bases at V and 1 base at J, with 18 bases between the two ends. CDR3 residues: CAAGSESGSYEQYF. As DNA, the CDR3 is TGTGCCGCCGGAAGCGAGTCGGGGTCCTACGAGCAGTACTTC.

J is TRBJ1-6 and V is TRBV6-1; D remains unclear. The CDR3 consists of 13 residues. V was trimmed by 6 bases and J by 5 bases, leaving 8 bases between them. Germline lookup yields CDR1 MNHNS and CDR2 SASEGT. The CDR3 region has the DNA TGTGCCAGCAGCCTTACAAATAATTCACCCCTCCACTTT. Protein sequence: CASSLTNNSPLHF.

The rearrangement uses TRBV14 and TRBJ1-6; D is uncertain. The CDR3 extends over 14 amino acids. Trimming took off 1 base at V and 7 bases at J, with 8 bases between the two ends. Per germline, CDR1 SGHDN and CDR2 FVKESK. The CDR3 DNA reads TGTGCCAGCAGCCAAGTCGATCGGAATTCACCCCTCCACTTT. Encoded protein: CASSQVDRNSPLHF.

This sequence joins TRBV30 and TRBJ2-5, with D tentatively TRBD2 (6 bases). The J call is doubtful: the DNA matches TRBJ2-7 better. CDR3 length: 12 amino acids. CDR1 is GTSNPN and CDR2 is SVGIG in the germline V gene (reference sequence). The CDR3 spells CAWSGLTDEQYF. CDR3 bases: TGTGCCTGGAGCGGACTAACTGACGAGCAGTACTTC.

The CDR3 sequence is CASSLEGDRGRKQPQHF. As DNA, the CDR3 is TGTGCCAGCAGCTTAGAGGGGGACAGGGGGCGAAAACAGCCCCAGCATTTT. The V call is TRBV5-6, the J call TRBJ1-5; 12 nucleotides match TRBD1. After removal of 2 bases from V and 7 bases from J, the junction contained 10 bases not matched to a gene. Germline CDR1 and CDR2: SGHDT and YYEEEE. The CDR3 contains 17 residues.

The chain employs TRBV9 and TRBJ1-5, with a weak D call TRBD1 (5 bases). The CDR3 contains 15 residues. Trimming pared 3 bases from V and 2 bases from J, leaving 12 bases between. Germline V gives CDR1 SGDLS, CDR2 YYNGEE. CDR3 in DNA: TGTGCCAGCAGCGCCCAGGGTCTTGGCAATCAGCCCCAGCATTTT. This sequence encodes CASSAQGLGNQPQHF. The full variable domain, with the rest looked up from reference TRBV9 and TRBJ1-5, is DSGVTQTPKHLITATGQRVTLRCSPRSGDLSVYWYQQSLDQGLQFLIQYYNGEERAKGNILERFSAQQFPDLHSELNLSSLELGDSALYFCASSAQGLGNQPQHFGDGTRLSIL.

This clone was found once. The chain uses TRBV30 and TRBJ2-1; TRBD2 matches at 8 bases. The CDR3 contains 13 residues. The germline CDR1 and CDR2 sequences are GTSNPN and SVGIG (reference sequence). The trim removed 6 bases at V and 9 bases at J, leaving 10 bases unmatched. The CDR3 DNA sequence: TGTGCCTGTACCAGCGGGGGCCCTCGTGAGCAGTTCTTC. It codes for CACTSGGPREQFF. The full variable domain, rest sourced from reference TRBV30 and TRBJ2-1, is SQTIHQWPATLVQPVGSPLSLECTVEGTSNPNLYWYRQAAGRGLQLLFYSVGIGQISSEVPQNLSASRPQDRQFILSSKKLLLSDSGFYLCACTSGGPREQFFGPGTRLTVL.

This clone has a single count. The genes are TRBV5-6 and TRBJ1-1; perhaps TRBD1 as D (6 bases). The CDR3 is made up of 16 amino acids. The V end was cut by 6 bases, the J end by 7 bases, with 25 bases between. CDR1 is SGHDT and CDR2 is YYEEEE in the germline V gene. DNA of the CDR3: TGTGCCAGCAACTTAAATTCCGGACAGCTCATATATGAAGCTTTCTTT. Residues: CASNLNSGQLIYEAFF. The whole variable domain, filled in from reference TRBV5-6 and TRBJ1-1, reads DAGVTQSPTHLIKTRGQQVTLRCSPKSGHDTVSWYQQALGQGPQFIFQYYEEEERQRGNFPDRFSGHQFPNYSSELNVNALLLGDSALYLCASNLNSGQLIYEAFFGQGTRLTVV.

This rearrangement joins TRBV9 to TRBJ2-7; 8 bases map to TRBD1. Germline V CDR1 and CDR2: SGDLS, YYNGEE. Losses at the gene ends were 0 bases for V and 2 bases for J; bases not matched to a gene: 7. This CDR3 region has 16 residues. The CDR3 loop is CASSVGGGTGPYEQYF. The CDR3 DNA reads TGTGCCAGCAGCGTAGGAGGAGGGACAGGACCCTACGAGCAGTACTTC.

In this sample, this clone turned up a few times. CDR3 in amino acids: CASSASYETQYF. The CDR3 coding sequence is TGTGCCAGCAGCGCCTCCTATGAGACCCAGTACTTC. This rearrangement joins TRBV9 to TRBJ2-5, with D hard to call. CDR1 is SGDLS, CDR2 YYNGEE, per germline. The CDR3 runs to 12 residues. V lost 3 bases to trimming and J lost 5 bases, with 8 bases between them.

The chain has TRBV5-5 and TRBJ1-1; D ambiguous. V was clipped by 1 base and J by 1 base, with 8 bases between them. The germline CDR1 and CDR2 sequences are SGHKS and YYEKEE (reference sequence). The length of the CDR3 is 14 residues. For the CDR3, the DNA is TGTGCCAGCAGCTTGTCACAGAGGAACACTGAAGCTTTCTTT. Translating it yields CASSLSQRNTEAFF.

The chain employs TRBV15 and TRBJ2-2; D ambiguous. The V gene's germline CDR1 is LNHNV and CDR2 YYDKDF (reference sequence). This CDR3 is 13 amino acids long. V was cut by 5 bases and J by 5 bases, with 9 bases left in between. CDR3 amino acids: CATSPPGTGELFF. The CDR3 DNA sequence: TGTGCCACCAGCCCCCCCGGGACCGGGGAGCTGTTTTTT.

This clone has a handful of counts. The J gene is TRBJ1-2, the V gene TRBV9, with a tentative D call TRBD1 (6 bases). Looked up from germline, CDR1 is SGDLS and CDR2 is YYNGEE. V was pared by 3 bases and J by 6 bases, with 12 bases between. This CDR3 has 13 amino acids. As DNA, the CDR3 is TGTGCCAGCAGCGAGACAGGCAACGATGGCTACACCTTC. It yields the protein CASSETGNDGYTF.

V usage is TRBV19 and J usage is TRBJ2-7, with D tentatively TRBD2 (6 bases). Between the trimmed V and J ends, which lost 1 base and 0 bases, there was a span of 7 bases. This CDR3 region has 14 residues. Germline CDR1 LNHDA, CDR2 SQIVND (reference sequence). The CDR3 nucleotides are TGTGCCAGTAGTATAGTCGGGAGCTCCTACGAGCAGTACTTC. Amino acid sequence: CASSIVGSSYEQYF.

This clone was picked up one time. This rearrangement joins TRBV5-6 to TRBJ2-3; 8 bases are shared with TRBD2. The germline V gene encodes CDR1 SGHDT and CDR2 YYEEEE. CDR3 length: 14 residues. With V trimmed by 0 bases and J by 6 bases, 3 bases remained unmatched. The DNA of the CDR3 is TGTGCCAGCAGCTTGGGGCTAGCGGGCGATACGCAGTATTTT. Residues: CASSLGLAGDTQYF. The whole variable domain, filled in from reference TRBV5-6 and TRBJ2-3, reads DAGVTQSPTHLIKTRGQQVTLRCSPKSGHDTVSWYQQALGQGPQFIFQYYEEEERQRGNFPDRFSGHQFPNYSSELNVNALLLGDSALYLCASSLGLAGDTQYFGPGTRLTVL.

This clone was found a few times. Here the CDR3 reads CASSLGLARQNEQFF. CDR3 nucleotides: TGCGCCAGCAGCTTGGGGTTAGCCCGTCAGAATGAGCAGTTCTTC. The rearrangement uses TRBV5-1 and TRBJ2-1, with D unresolved. Trimming removed 0 bases at V and 7 bases at J, with 14 bases between. The CDR3 consists of 15 residues. Germline assignment: CDR1 SGHRS and CDR2 YFSETQ.

V gene TRBV6-5 combines with J gene TRBJ1-1, with D possibly being TRBD1 (6 bases). CDR3 length equals 12 residues. The germline V and J ends were trimmed by 5 bases and 12 bases, with 16 bases remaining between them. Germline assignment: CDR1 MNHEY and CDR2 SVGAGI. DNA for the CDR3: TGTGCCAGCAGTACCGAACAGGGTAGGACTTTCTTT. It translates to CASSTEQGRTFF.

This clone was seen a handful of times. The DNA for the CDR3 is TGTGCCAGCAGTCCCTCCGGGGGTCCTAATGAAAAACTGTTTTTT. Translation: CASSPSGGPNEKLFF. The chain links TRBV28 to TRBJ1-4; D may be TRBD1 (5 bases). The CDR3 length is 15 residues. In germline, CDR1 is MDHEN, CDR2 SYDVKM. V lost 5 bases and J 3 bases, leaving 13 bases between the germline ends.

The chain couples TRBV5-4 to TRBJ2-1; 11 bases fit TRBD2. The CDR3 totals 16 residues. The J segment lost 8 bases and the V segment lost 0 bases, leaving 7 bases of the junction unmatched. Germline lookup yields CDR1 SGHNT and CDR2 YYREEE (reference sequence). The CDR3 protein is CASSLEASGRIDEQFF. CDR3 DNA: TGTGCCAGCAGCTTGGAGGCTAGCGGGAGGATCGATGAGCAGTTCTTC.

The V and J genes are TRBV27 and TRBJ1-4; maybe TRBD1 (6 bases). The germline V gene has CDR1 MNHEY and CDR2 SMNVEV (reference sequence). CDR3 length: 14 amino acids. Trimming shortened V by 5 bases and J by 6 bases, and 13 bases separated the two germline ends. The CDR3 loop is CASSPVAGDEKLFF. CDR3 nucleotides: TGTGCCAGCAGTCCTGTGGCAGGGGATGAAAAACTGTTTTTT.